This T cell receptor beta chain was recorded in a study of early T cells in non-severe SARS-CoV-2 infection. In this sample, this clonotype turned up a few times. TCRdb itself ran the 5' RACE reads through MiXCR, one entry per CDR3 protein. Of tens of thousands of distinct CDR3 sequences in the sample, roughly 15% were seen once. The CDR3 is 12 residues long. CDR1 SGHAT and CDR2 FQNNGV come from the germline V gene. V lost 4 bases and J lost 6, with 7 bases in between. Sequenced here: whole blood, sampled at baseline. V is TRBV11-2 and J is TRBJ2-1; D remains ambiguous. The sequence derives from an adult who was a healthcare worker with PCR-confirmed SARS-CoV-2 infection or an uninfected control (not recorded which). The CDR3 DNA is TGTGCCAGCAGCTCACAACTCAATGAGCAGTTCTTC. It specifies CASSSQLNEQFF.